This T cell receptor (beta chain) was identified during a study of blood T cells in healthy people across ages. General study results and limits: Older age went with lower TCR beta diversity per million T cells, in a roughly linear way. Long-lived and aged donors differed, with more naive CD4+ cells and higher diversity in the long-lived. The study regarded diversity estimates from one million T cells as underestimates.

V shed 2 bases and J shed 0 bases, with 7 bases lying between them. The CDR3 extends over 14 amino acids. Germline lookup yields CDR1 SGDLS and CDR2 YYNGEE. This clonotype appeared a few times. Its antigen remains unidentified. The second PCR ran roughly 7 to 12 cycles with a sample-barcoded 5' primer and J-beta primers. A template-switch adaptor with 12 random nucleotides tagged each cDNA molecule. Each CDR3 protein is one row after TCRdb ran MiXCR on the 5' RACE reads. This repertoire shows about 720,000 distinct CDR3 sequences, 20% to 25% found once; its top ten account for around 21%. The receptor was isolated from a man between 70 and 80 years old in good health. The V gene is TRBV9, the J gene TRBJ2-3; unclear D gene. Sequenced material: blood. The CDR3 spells CASSVLGSTDTQYF. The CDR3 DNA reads TGTGCCAGCAGCGTCTTGGGGAGCACAGATACGCAGTATTTT.